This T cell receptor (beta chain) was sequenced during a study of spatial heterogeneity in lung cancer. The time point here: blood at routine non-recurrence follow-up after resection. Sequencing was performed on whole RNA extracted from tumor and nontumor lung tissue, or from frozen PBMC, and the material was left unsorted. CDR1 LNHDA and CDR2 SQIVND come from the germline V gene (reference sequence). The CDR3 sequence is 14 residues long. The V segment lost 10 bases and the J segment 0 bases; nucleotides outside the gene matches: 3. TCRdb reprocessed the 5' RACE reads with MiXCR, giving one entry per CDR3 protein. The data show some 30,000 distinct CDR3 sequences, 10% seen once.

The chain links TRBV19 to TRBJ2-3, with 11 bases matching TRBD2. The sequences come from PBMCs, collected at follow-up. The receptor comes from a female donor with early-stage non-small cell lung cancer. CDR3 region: CATGLAASTDTQYF. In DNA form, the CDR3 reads TGTGCCACGGGACTAGCGGCTAGCACAGATACGCAGTATTTT.